This TCR beta chain was identified in a study of blood T cell repertoires in COVID-19. This CDR3 spans 14 amino acids. The ends were cut back, 5 bases at V and 4 bases at J, with 14 bases in the middle. Germline-derived CDR1 and CDR2 are SEHNR and FQNEAQ (reference sequence). Per the authors' pipeline: Amplification of reference gene primers was used by the study to estimate nucleated cell counts. The method was immunoSEQ multiplex PCR; TCRdb's version includes in-frame clones alone and lacks a portion of them. From that table come the V and J calls and clone size; the DNA was used to work out D and trimming. The sample carries approximately 70,000 clones, under 85% recorded once. Patients of the Seattle cohort, enrolled during active infection, were followed longitudinally.

The chain is built from TRBV7-9 and TRBJ1-1; no reliable D call. The clonotype comes from a man in his sixties with COVID-19, enrolled during active disease. The sample consisted of peripheral blood. The CDR3 region has the DNA TGTGCCAGCAGCGTTAGATGGGGAGTCACTGAAGCTTTCTTT. Its protein product is CASSVRWGVTEAFF.